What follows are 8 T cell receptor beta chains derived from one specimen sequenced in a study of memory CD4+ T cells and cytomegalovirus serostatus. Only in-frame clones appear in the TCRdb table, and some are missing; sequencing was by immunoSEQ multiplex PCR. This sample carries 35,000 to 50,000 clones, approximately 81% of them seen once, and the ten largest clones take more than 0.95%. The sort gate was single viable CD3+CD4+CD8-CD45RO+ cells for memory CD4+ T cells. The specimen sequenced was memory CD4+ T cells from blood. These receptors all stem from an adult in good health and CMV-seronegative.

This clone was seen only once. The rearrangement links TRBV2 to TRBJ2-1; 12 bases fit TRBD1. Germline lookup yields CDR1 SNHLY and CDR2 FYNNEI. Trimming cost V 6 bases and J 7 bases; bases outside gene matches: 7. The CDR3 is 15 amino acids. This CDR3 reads CASSVGQGATNEQFF. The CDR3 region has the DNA TGTGCCAGCAGCGTGGGACAGGGGGCGACGAATGAGCAGTTCTTC.

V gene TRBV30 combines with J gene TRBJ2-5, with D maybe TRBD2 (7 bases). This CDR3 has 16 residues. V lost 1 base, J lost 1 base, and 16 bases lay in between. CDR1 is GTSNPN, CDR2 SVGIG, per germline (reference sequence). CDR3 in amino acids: CAWSDPQRDIQETQYF. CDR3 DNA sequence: TGTGCCTGGAGTGACCCCCAGCGGGACATCCAAGAGACCCAGTACTTC.

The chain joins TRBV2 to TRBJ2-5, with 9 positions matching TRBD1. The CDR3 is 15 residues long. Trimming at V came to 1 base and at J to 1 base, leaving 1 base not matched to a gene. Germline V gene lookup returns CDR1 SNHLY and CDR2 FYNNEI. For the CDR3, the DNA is TGTGCCAGCAGTGAAGAGGGACAGGGCCAAGAGACCCAGTACTTC. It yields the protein CASSEEGQGQETQYF.

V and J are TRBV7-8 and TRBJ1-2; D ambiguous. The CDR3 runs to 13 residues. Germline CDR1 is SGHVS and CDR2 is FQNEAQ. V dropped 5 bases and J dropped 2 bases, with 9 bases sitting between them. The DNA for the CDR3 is TGTGCCAGCAGCCGAATTACGAACTATGGCTACACCTTC. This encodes CASSRITNYGYTF. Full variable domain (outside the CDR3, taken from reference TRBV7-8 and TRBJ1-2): GAGVSQSPRYKVAKRGQDVALRCDPISGHVSLFWYQQALGQGPEFLTYFQNEAQLDKSGLPSDRFFAERPEGSVSTLKIQRTQQEDSAVYLCASSRITNYGYTFGSGTRLTVV.

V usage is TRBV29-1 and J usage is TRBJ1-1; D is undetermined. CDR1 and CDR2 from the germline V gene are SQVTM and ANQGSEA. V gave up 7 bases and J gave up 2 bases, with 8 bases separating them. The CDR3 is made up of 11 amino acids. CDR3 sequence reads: CSGGRNTEAFF. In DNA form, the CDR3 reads TGCAGCGGTGGACGTAACACTGAAGCTTTCTTT.

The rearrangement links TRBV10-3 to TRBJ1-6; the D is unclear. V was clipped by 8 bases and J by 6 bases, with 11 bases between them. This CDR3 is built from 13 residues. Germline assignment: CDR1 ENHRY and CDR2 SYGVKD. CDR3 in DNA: TGTGCCATCTGTTCGGCCATTAATTCACCCCTCCACTTT. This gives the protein CAICSAINSPLHF.

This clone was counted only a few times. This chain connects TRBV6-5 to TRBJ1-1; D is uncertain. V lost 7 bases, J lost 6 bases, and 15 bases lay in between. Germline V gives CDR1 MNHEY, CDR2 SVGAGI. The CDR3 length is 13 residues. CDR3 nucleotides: TGTGCCAGCACTGAGACGCTACTCTCTGAAGCTTTCTTT. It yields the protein CASTETLLSEAFF.

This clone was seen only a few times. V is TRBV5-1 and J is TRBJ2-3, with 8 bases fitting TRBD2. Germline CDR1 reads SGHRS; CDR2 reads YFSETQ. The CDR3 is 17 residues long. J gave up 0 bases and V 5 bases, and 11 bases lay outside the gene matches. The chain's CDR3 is CASRITSGQDSTDTQYF. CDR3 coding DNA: TGCGCCAGCAGGATTACTAGCGGCCAAGATAGCACAGATACGCAGTATTTT.